The T cell receptor beta chain described here comes from a study of blood T cell repertoires in COVID-19. The ends were cut back, 5 bases at V and 0 bases at J, with 12 bases in the middle. The CDR3 has 15 amino acids. Germline values: CDR1 SGDLS, CDR2 YYNGEE. Libraries were prepared by immunoSEQ multiplex PCR; TCRdb keeps only in-frame clonotypes and omits some of them. The table has approximately 250,000 clones, over 80% seen once; the top ten hold about 1.5%. Sequencing input: peripheral blood. This clonotype was sampled from a woman aged 40 to 50 who had recovered from COVID-19. The chain employs TRBV9 and TRBJ1-3; D possibly corresponds to TRBD1 (6 bases). The DNA for the CDR3 is TGTGCCAGCAGAGGGGGTGAGTCCTCTGGAAACACCATATATTTT. Translated: CASRGGESSGNTIYF.